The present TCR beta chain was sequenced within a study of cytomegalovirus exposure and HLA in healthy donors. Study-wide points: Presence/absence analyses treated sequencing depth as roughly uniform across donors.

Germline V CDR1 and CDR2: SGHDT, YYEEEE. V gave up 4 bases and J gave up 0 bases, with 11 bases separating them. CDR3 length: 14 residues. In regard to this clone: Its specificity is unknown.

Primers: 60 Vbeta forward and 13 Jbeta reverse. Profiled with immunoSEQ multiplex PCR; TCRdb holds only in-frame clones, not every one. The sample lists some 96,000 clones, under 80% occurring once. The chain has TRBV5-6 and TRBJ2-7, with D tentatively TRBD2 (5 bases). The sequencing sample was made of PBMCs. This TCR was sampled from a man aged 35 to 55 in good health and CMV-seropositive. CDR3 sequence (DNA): TGTGCCAGCAGCAGGGCGGGTAGCTCCTACGAGCAGTACTTC. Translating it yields CASSRAGSSYEQYF.